This paragraph reports one TCR beta chain. This sample was included in a study of patients and donors after allogeneic stem cell transplantation. TCRdb called the RT-PCR reads again in MiXCR, with one record for every CDR3 protein. In the table there are 200,000 to 250,000 distinct CDR3 sequences, over 12% of which are singletons. The V end lost 9 bases, the J end lost 8 bases, and 13 bases lay between the germline ends. The CDR3 sequence is 11 residues long. The sequence came from a human donor who was either an allogeneic HSCT recipient or a stem cell or donor lymphocyte infusion donor (not recorded which). It is not recorded whose cells these are; they may come from a transplant donor. This rearrangement joins TRBV12-3 or TRBV12-4 to TRBJ1-2; D gene unclear. Input material: blood, either unsorted or a sorted T cell fraction (not recorded which). CDR3 sequence (DNA): TGTGCCAGTAGGTTGGGGTGGGGCTACACCTTC. Translated, it gives CASRLGWGYTF.